This T cell receptor (beta chain) stems from a study of cytomegalovirus exposure and HLA in healthy donors. General study results and limits: HLA restriction was apparent for most CMV-associated TCR beta chains in a later analysis. Within an earlier analysis, most TCR beta V segments proved productive either about 90% or about 30% of the time.

The PCR used 60 Vbeta and 13 Jbeta primers. Some clones are missing from TCRdb's copy, which holds only in-frame ones; the method was immunoSEQ multiplex PCR. The sample lists more than 100,000 clones, roughly 80% occurring once. A remark on this clone: The antigen is not known.

Germline loops: CDR1 LGHNA, CDR2 YSLEER. Between the trimmed V and J ends, which lost 0 bases and 6 bases, there was a span of 6 bases. This CDR3 is 12 amino acids long. The specimen was PBMCs. This receptor was taken from a woman in her thirties or forties in good health and CMV-seropositive. The rearrangement joins TRBV4-3 to TRBJ2-7, with D uncertain. As DNA, the CDR3 is TGCGCCAGCAGCCAAGATAGAAGCGAGCAGTACTTC. It is translated as CASSQDRSEQYF.